The 32 T cell receptor beta chains below were found in one sample sequenced in a study of beta chain features in type 1 diabetes. Study observations and caveats: Within each of all four CD4+ subsets, Type 1 diabetes patients had TCRB CDR3s that were moderately but significantly shorter.

Reverse transcription of all isolated RNA meant that expressed TCRB transcripts were sequenced. Only in-frame clones appear in the TCRdb table, and some are missing; sequencing was by immunoSEQ multiplex PCR. The repertoire holds roughly 400,000 clones, with roughly 9.8% as singletons. Their specific antigens are unknown. The sequenced sample was central memory CD4+ T cells from blood. Receptor source: a man aged 25 to 40 with type 1 diabetes.

A few counts support this clone. Within the sample, other DNA sequences also encode this same CDR3. This chain uses TRBV28 with TRBJ1-2; D is unresolved. The CDR3 runs to 13 residues. In germline, CDR1 is MDHEN, CDR2 SYDVKM. Trimming took 2 bases from V and 3 from J, leaving 7 bases between them. The CDR3 sequence: CASSLAGDYGYTF. The CDR3 DNA reads TGTGCCAGCAGTTTAGCTGGGGACTATGGCTACACCTTC.

To note about this clone: A read error may explain this, as a much larger clone is one base away. Within the sample, other DNA sequences also encode this same CDR3. The V call is TRBV11-2, the J call TRBJ2-7; 7 bases fit TRBD1. The CDR3 is made up of 15 amino acids. Germline V gene data show CDR1 as SGHAT and CDR2 as FQNNGV. The junction had 5 bases not matched to a gene; V was cut back by 3 bases and J by 0 bases. Here the CDR3 reads CASSFGRGSSYEQYF. The DNA for the CDR3 is TGTGCCAGCAGCTTTGGCAGGGGGAGCTCCTACGAGCAGTACTTC.

This clone showed up just a few times. The chain links TRBV5-1 to TRBJ1-3; D uncertain. The V end was cut by 2 bases, the J end by 2 bases, with 5 bases between. CDR1 and CDR2 from the germline V gene are SGHRS and YFSETQ. This CDR3 is 13 amino acids long. The CDR3 nucleotides are TGCGCCAGCAGCTTCGGGACTGGAAACACCATATATTTT. Encoded protein: CASSFGTGNTIYF.

This clone was found a few times. The V gene is TRBV5-1, the J gene TRBJ2-7, with 8 bases matching TRBD1. After removal of 2 bases from V and 6 bases from J, the junction contained 7 bases not matched to a gene. The CDR3 has 14 residues. CDR1 is SGHRS, CDR2 YFSETQ, per germline. DNA of the CDR3: TGCGCCAGCAGCTTTGACAGGGGAGGATCCGAGCAGTACTTC. It encodes CASSFDRGGSEQYF.

This clone was observed a handful of times. The rearrangement joins TRBV12-5 to TRBJ2-5; D is ambiguous. This CDR3 has 11 amino acids. Trimming removed 6 bases at V and 5 bases at J, with 7 bases between. CDR1 is LGHNT, CDR2 FRNRAP, per germline. The CDR3 bases are TGTGCTAGTGGATACGGGGAGACCCAGTACTTC. This translates into CASGYGETQYF.

This chain uses TRBV6-5 with TRBJ1-2; D uncertain. The CDR3 has 13 amino acids. V lost 5 bases to trimming and J lost 4 bases, with 11 bases between them. CDR1 is MNHEY, CDR2 SVGAGI, per germline. The CDR3 coding sequence is TGTGCCAGCAGTCTCGGGCCTTCCTATGGCTACACCTTC. It encodes CASSLGPSYGYTF.

The V and J genes are TRBV6-5 and TRBJ1-3; no clear D. V lost 5 bases and J lost 4, with 6 bases in between. CDR3 length: 12 amino acids. The germline CDR1 and CDR2 sequences are MNHEY and SVGAGI. For the CDR3, the DNA is TGTGCCAGCAGTGCAGAGGGAAACACCATATATTTT. Encoded protein: CASSAEGNTIYF.

The chain is built from TRBV19 and TRBJ2-1, with 7 positions matching TRBD1. Germline trimming cut 5 bases from V and 3 bases from J; bases unmatched to any gene: 4. Germline values: CDR1 LNHDA, CDR2 SQIVND (reference sequence). CDR3 length: 14 amino acids. The DNA for the CDR3 is TGTGCCAGTAGTCCGGGACAGAACTACAATGAGCAGTTCTTC. Protein sequence: CASSPGQNYNEQFF. Complete variable domain (other parts from reference TRBV19 and TRBJ2-1): DGGITQSPKYLFRKEGQNVTLSCEQNLNHDAMYWYRQDPGQGLRLIYYSQIVNDFQKGDIAEGYSVSREKKESFPLTVTSAQKNPTAFYLCASSPGQNYNEQFFGPGTRLTVL.

This clone was picked up a small number of times. The chain carries TRBV6-4 and TRBJ1-2; D unresolved. CDR3 size: 14 residues. Germline CDR1 is MRHNA and CDR2 is SNTAGT. The V end was cut by 1 base, the J end by 8 bases, with 14 bases between. DNA for the CDR3: TGTGCCAGCAGTGACTTTAAGGGCCTAGGCGGCTACACCTTC. Its protein product is CASSDFKGLGGYTF.

The chain carries TRBV5-4 and TRBJ2-3, with D unclear. Trimming removed 2 bases at V and 0 bases at J, with 7 bases between. The CDR3 contains 14 residues. The germline gives CDR1 SGHNT, CDR2 YYREEE (reference sequence). CDR3 protein: CASSLSRSTDTQYF. The CDR3 nucleotides are TGTGCCAGCAGCTTATCTAGAAGCACAGATACGCAGTATTTT.

The chain joins TRBV27 to TRBJ2-3, with D hard to call. The CDR3 is 14 amino acids. Germline V CDR1 and CDR2: MNHEY, SMNVEV (reference sequence). V dropped 0 bases and J dropped 0 bases, with 4 bases sitting between them. For the CDR3, the DNA is TGTGCCAGCAGTTTATCCGCTAGCACAGATACGCAGTATTTT. As protein: CASSLSASTDTQYF.

This clone was recorded at least ten times. Distinct nucleotide sequences in the sample also encode this CDR3. The chain is built from TRBV6-6 and TRBJ2-7; 7 nucleotides align to TRBD2. The CDR3 loop spans 15 amino acids. Germline V lookup: CDR1 MNHNY, CDR2 SVGAGI (reference sequence). Trimming cost V 2 bases and J 4 bases; bases outside gene matches: 8. The CDR3: CASSYAGESSYEQYF. In DNA form, the CDR3 reads TGTGCCAGCAGTTACGCGGGAGAAAGCTCTTACGAGCAGTACTTC.

V gene TRBV7-2 combines with J gene TRBJ2-7; possibly TRBD2 for D (5 bases). Germline values: CDR1 SGHTA, CDR2 FQGNSA. CDR3 length: 15 amino acids. The ends were cut back, 3 bases at V and 5 bases at J, with 17 bases in the middle. The CDR3 nucleotides read TGTGCCAGCAGCTTCCGCGTTGGGAGCGACGACGAGCAGTACTTC. This sequence encodes CASSFRVGSDDEQYF.

In the case of this clone: An end of the junction differs from the germline gene, which may be a read error. The sample holds other DNA sequences that translate to the same CDR3. The chain joins TRBV10-3 to TRBJ1-2, with 8 bases identical to TRBD1. CDR3 length: 13 residues. Germline CDR1 ENHRY, CDR2 SYGVKD. Written as DNA, the CDR3 is TGTGCCAGCAGTCAGGGGGCCGACTATGGCTACACCTTC. This codes for CASSQGADYGYTF.

This clone was counted between two and nine times. The chain recombines TRBV5-1 with TRBJ1-1; TRBD1 aligns across 7 bases. Germline V gene data show CDR1 as SGHRS and CDR2 as YFSETQ. V trimming: 0 bases; J trimming: 3 bases; junction bases outside the gene matches: 5. The CDR3 has 15 amino acids. The CDR3 here is CASSLGGQSYTEAFF. In nucleotides, the CDR3 is TGCGCCAGCAGCTTGGGGGGACAGTCCTACACTGAAGCTTTCTTT.

A note on this clone: At the DNA level, this CDR3 is encoded by other sequences in the same sample as well. This chain uses TRBV7-9 with TRBJ2-5, with 11 bases lining up with TRBD1. This CDR3 contains 14 residues. The germline V gene encodes CDR1 SEHNR and CDR2 FQNEAQ (reference sequence). V trimming: 5 bases; J trimming: 5 bases; junction bases outside the gene matches: 4. CDR3 residues: CASSPGQGAETQYF. CDR3 nucleotides: TGTGCCAGCAGCCCCGGACAGGGGGCGGAGACCCAGTACTTC.

In this sample, this clone turned up many times. The V and J genes are TRBV4-1 and TRBJ2-1; D is possibly TRBD1 (6 bases). Trimming left V 6 bases short and J 10 bases short, with 10 bases between. Germline-derived CDR1 and CDR2 are MGHRA and YSYEKL. This CDR3 spans 11 amino acids. CDR3: CASRARGEQFF. CDR3 DNA: TGCGCCAGCAGGGCCAGGGGCGAGCAGTTCTTC.

This clone has just a few counts. The chain employs TRBV18 and TRBJ1-1; 7 bases are a match to TRBD1. Per germline, CDR1 KGHSH and CDR2 LQKENI. Trimming at V came to 5 bases and at J to 6 bases, leaving 12 bases not matched to a gene. This CDR3 contains 15 residues. The CDR3 loop is CASSGQGGGSPEAFF. CDR3 bases: TGTGCCAGCTCAGGCCAAGGGGGCGGGTCCCCTGAAGCTTTCTTT.

About this clone itself: The sample contains more than one DNA sequence encoding this CDR3. The chain is built from TRBV9 and TRBJ2-3, with D hard to call. CDR1 is SGDLS, CDR2 YYNGEE, per germline. The V end was cut by 0 bases, the J end by 0 bases, with 5 bases between. The CDR3 loop spans 14 amino acids. DNA for the CDR3: TGTGCCAGCAGCGTAGTTGGGAGCACAGATACGCAGTATTTT. This gives the protein CASSVVGSTDTQYF.

The chain uses TRBV15 and TRBJ2-7, with unresolved D. Trimming shortened V by 2 bases and J by 1 base, and 9 bases separated the two germline ends. CDR1 is LNHNV, CDR2 YYDKDF, per germline (reference sequence). The CDR3 runs to 14 residues. CDR3 nucleotides: TGTGCCACCAGCAGATTAGGCAGTTCCTACGAGCAGTACTTC. It specifies CATSRLGSSYEQYF.

Only a few counts were recorded for this clone. This sequence joins TRBV28 and TRBJ2-7; D may be TRBD1 (6 bases). The CDR3 is made up of 14 amino acids. The V gene lost 7 bases and the J gene lost 0 bases, with 13 bases spanning the gap. The germline gives CDR1 MDHEN, CDR2 SYDVKM. The CDR3 sequence: CASIDRPSSYEQYF. CDR3 bases: TGTGCCAGCATCGACAGGCCTAGCTCCTACGAGCAGTACTTC.

V gene TRBV7-9 combines with J gene TRBJ1-5; D unclear. Trimming left V 5 bases short and J 4 bases short, with 9 bases between. In germline, CDR1 is SEHNR, CDR2 FQNEAQ (reference sequence). The CDR3 spans 13 residues. The CDR3 sequence: CASSVSGNQPQHF. Written as DNA, the CDR3 is TGTGCCAGCAGCGTTTCGGGGAATCAGCCCCAGCATTTT. The full variable domain, rest sourced from reference TRBV7-9 and TRBJ1-5, is DTGVSQNPRHKITKRGQNVTFRCDPISEHNRLYWYRQTLGQGPEFLTYFQNEAQLEKSRLLSDRFSAERPKGSFSTLEIQRTEQGDSAMYLCASSVSGNQPQHFGDGTRLSIL.

The genes are TRBV5-1 and TRBJ2-2; the match to TRBD2 covers 7 bases. Germline trimming cut 3 bases from V and 4 bases from J; bases unmatched to any gene: 6. The CDR3 runs to 15 residues. Germline lookup yields CDR1 SGHRS and CDR2 YFSETQ. CDR3 sequence (DNA): TGCGCCAGCAGCTCGGGGAGGGCGCGCACCGGGGAGCTGTTTTTT. Protein product: CASSSGRARTGELFF.

This clone was counted ten times or more. The chain links TRBV2 to TRBJ2-7, with a tentative D call TRBD1 (5 bases). From germline, CDR1 is SNHLY and CDR2 FYNNEI. Between the trimmed V and J ends, which lost 6 bases and 3 bases, there was a span of 9 bases. The CDR3 length is 12 residues. The CDR3 here is CASSSTGYEQYF. The CDR3 nucleotides are TGTGCCAGCAGCTCAACAGGCTACGAGCAGTACTTC.

The chain carries TRBV9 and TRBJ2-5; 11 bases line up with TRBD1. The CDR3 runs to 15 residues. Looked up from germline, CDR1 is SGDLS and CDR2 is YYNGEE. The trim removed 4 bases at V and 9 bases at J, leaving 11 bases unmatched. The CDR3 nucleotides read TGTGCCAGCAGCCCGGGACAGGGGGTCGGAGGTCCCCAGTACTTC. This translates into CASSPGQGVGGPQYF.

The V and J genes are TRBV6-1 and TRBJ2-7, with a weak D call TRBD1 (5 bases). The V end lost 0 bases, the J end lost 2 bases, and 11 bases lay between the germline ends. CDR1 is MNHNS, CDR2 SASEGT, per germline. The CDR3 spans 15 residues. The CDR3 region has the DNA TGTGCCAGCAGTGAAGCGCCCAGGACAACCTACGAGCAGTACTTC. Its protein is CASSEAPRTTYEQYF.

The sample holds a few counts of this clone. The J gene is TRBJ2-1, the V gene TRBV5-6; D possibly corresponds to TRBD2 (5 bases). The CDR3 loop spans 15 amino acids. Trimming pared 4 bases from V and 0 bases from J, leaving 11 bases between. CDR1 is SGHDT, CDR2 YYEEEE, per germline. The CDR3 nucleotides read TGTGCCAGCAGCCCCGGGGAGAGCTCCTACAATGAGCAGTTCTTC. It yields the protein CASSPGESSYNEQFF. The variable domain in full, completed from reference TRBV5-6 and TRBJ2-1, reads DAGVTQSPTHLIKTRGQQVTLRCSPKSGHDTVSWYQQALGQGPQFIFQYYEEEERQRGNFPDRFSGHQFPNYSSELNVNALLLGDSALYLCASSPGESSYNEQFFGPGTRLTVL.

This clone was detected only a few times. The chain combines TRBV7-2 with TRBJ1-1, with 7 bases identical to TRBD1. Germline CDR1 SGHTA, CDR2 FQGNSA. The CDR3 loop spans 14 amino acids. V was clipped by 5 bases and J by 0 bases; unmatched bases: 3. This CDR3 is CASSLDRMNTEAFF. The CDR3 bases are TGTGCCAGCAGCCTGGACAGGATGAACACTGAAGCTTTCTTT.

The chain employs TRBV4-2 and TRBJ2-7; 8 nucleotides align to TRBD1. V lost 1 base and J lost 4; bases outside the gene matches: 12. The CDR3 is 17 amino acids. Germline values: CDR1 LGHNA, CDR2 YNFKEQ. The CDR3 DNA is TGTGCCAGCAGCCAAGCTCCGAAGGGACAGGCTTCATACGAGCAGTACTTC. Its translation is CASSQAPKGQASYEQYF.

This clone has only a few counts. V is TRBV7-9 and J is TRBJ1-2, with D perhaps matching TRBD1 (5 bases). V dropped 9 bases and J dropped 0 bases, with 20 bases sitting between them. CDR3 length: 16 amino acids. Germline V gene sequence: CDR1 SEHNR, CDR2 FQNEAQ (reference sequence). DNA for the CDR3: TGTGCCAGACAGGTTCTCATACTCAAGCCTAACTATGGCTACACCTTC. Its protein product is CARQVLILKPNYGYTF. Using reference TRBV7-9 and TRBJ1-2 for the parts outside the CDR3, the full variable domain is DTGVSQNPRHKITKRGQNVTFRCDPISEHNRLYWYRQTLGQGPEFLTYFQNEAQLEKSRLLSDRFSAERPKGSFSTLEIQRTEQGDSAMYLCARQVLILKPNYGYTFGSGTRLTVV.

The rearrangement uses TRBV7-2 and TRBJ2-5, with 8 bases fitting TRBD1. Germline-derived CDR1 and CDR2 are SGHTA and FQGNSA. CDR3 length equals 12 residues. Unmatched junction bases numbered 2, after V lost 4 bases and J lost 7 bases. The CDR3 DNA is TGTGCCAGCAGCTGGACAGGGAGGACCCAGTACTTC. Translating it yields CASSWTGRTQYF.

This clone showed up just a few times. The V gene is TRBV2, the J gene TRBJ2-7; D is uncertain. Trimming left V 6 bases short and J 0 bases short, with 12 bases between. Germline loops: CDR1 SNHLY, CDR2 FYNNEI. CDR3 length equals 14 residues. CDR3 coding DNA: TGTGCCAGCAGGGCTACAGAGAGCTCCTACGAGCAGTACTTC. Translation: CASRATESSYEQYF. Full variable domain (rest looked up from reference TRBV2 and TRBJ2-7): EPEVTQTPSHQVTQMGQEVILRCVPISNHLYFYWYRQILGQKVEFLVSFYNNEISEKSEIFDDQFSVERPDGSNFTLKIRSTKLEDSAMYFCASRATESSYEQYFGPGTRLTVT.